This TCR beta chain was recorded in a study of OX40 agonist ivuxolimab in advanced cancers. Across the study: It was permissible to have had prior anti-PD-1, anti-PD-L1 or anti-CTLA-4 therapy, and about 40% had some.

Clones were sequenced by immunoSEQ multiplex PCR, and TCRdb holds only the in-frame ones, with some missing. The sample records about 83,000 clones, approximately 84% being singletons. The CDR3 is 14 residues long. Germline loops: CDR1 SNHLY, CDR2 FYNNEI. The V end lost 7 bases, the J end lost 5 bases, and 14 bases lay between the germline ends. Remarks on this clone: Antigen unknown.

Overall study results and limits: Partial responders at 0.1-3.0 mg/kg had among the lowest clonal expansion. Within 6 weeks, CD4+ and CD8+ blood T cells expanded clonally at 0.1 to 3.0 mg/kg.

Specimen: CD4+ or CD8+ T cells sorted from blood, collected in a trial of the OX40 agonist ivuxolimab. This receptor was obtained from an adult with an advanced solid tumor such as melanoma, head and neck, liver or kidney cancer. The chain has TRBV2 and TRBJ1-4; a weak D match, TRBD1 (5 bases). The DNA for the CDR3 is TGTGCCAGCAATGGGGCCGGGGACAATGAAAAACTGTTTTTT. The encoded protein is CASNGAGDNEKLFF.